Each of the 28 T cell receptor beta chains below was sequenced from the same sample in a study of blood T cell repertoires in COVID-19. TCRdb keeps only in-frame clones here, not all; method: immunoSEQ multiplex PCR. The repertoire holds over 75,000 clones, roughly 90% seen once, with approximately 1.8% in the top ten. What was sequenced was peripheral blood. These receptors were collected from a man between 60 and 75 years old with acute or convalescent COVID-19.

This clone was counted only a few times. V is TRBV19 and J is TRBJ1-1, with D perhaps matching TRBD1 (6 bases). Germline CDR1 reads LNHDA; CDR2 reads SQIVND (reference sequence). The CDR3 consists of 14 residues. V lost 1 base, J lost 4 bases, and 10 bases lay in between. The CDR3: CASSIVGAFTEAFF. Written as DNA, the CDR3 is TGTGCCAGTAGTATAGTGGGGGCCTTCACTGAAGCTTTCTTT.

CDR3 DNA sequence: TGTGCCAGCAGCAAAGGGGGGGGTCCGAACACTGAAGCTTTCTTT. Translation: CASSKGGGPNTEAFF. The chain employs TRBV4-2 and TRBJ1-1, with D possibly matching TRBD1 (6 bases). Germline loops: CDR1 LGHNA, CDR2 YNFKEQ. CDR3 size: 15 residues. The V and J ends lost 5 bases and 1 base respectively, with 14 bases between them.

The V call is TRBV28, the J call TRBJ1-4, with TRBD1 identical over 10 bases. Trimming took 3 bases from V and 6 from J; bases not matched to a gene: 4. The CDR3 length is 15 residues. CDR1 and CDR2 (germline): MDHEN, SYDVKM. In DNA, the CDR3 is TGTGCCAGCAGTTTCGTCGGACAGGGGGATGAAAAACTGTTTTTT. This gives the protein CASSFVGQGDEKLFF.

The chain links TRBV28 to TRBJ2-5, with TRBD1 matching 7 bases. The ends lost 7 bases at V and 1 base at J; junction bases unmatched: 15. CDR3 length: 17 residues. Germline-derived CDR1 and CDR2 are MDHEN and SYDVKM. CDR3 DNA: TGTGCCAGCACTCCCACCGGGACAGTCCCATTCCAAGAGACCCAGTACTTC. Its translation is CASTPTGTVPFQETQYF.

This rearrangement joins TRBV27 to TRBJ2-3, with 7 positions matching TRBD2. Germline V gene lookup returns CDR1 MNHEY and CDR2 SMNVEV (reference sequence). This CDR3 has 16 residues. With V trimmed by 1 base and J by 0 bases, 4 bases remained unmatched. For the CDR3, the DNA is TGTGCCAGCAGTTTATATAGCGGGCTTAGCACAGATACGCAGTATTTT. It specifies CASSLYSGLSTDTQYF.

The chain combines TRBV28 with TRBJ2-5; 9 bases map to TRBD1. This CDR3 has 14 amino acids. Germline loops: CDR1 MDHEN, CDR2 SYDVKM. V lost 6 bases to trimming and J lost 2 bases; unmatched junction nucleotides: 4. DNA of the CDR3: TGTGCCAGCAGCGGGGACAGGGAGCAAGAGACCCAGTACTTC. Amino acid sequence: CASSGDREQETQYF.

The rearrangement links TRBV12-3 or TRBV12-4 to TRBJ2-3, with D perhaps matching TRBD2 (5 bases). This CDR3 contains 12 residues. V dropped 8 bases and J dropped 7 bases, with 13 bases sitting between them. CDR3 residues: CASSQTGYTQYF. The CDR3 coding sequence is TGTGCCAGCTCCCAAACGGGATATACGCAGTATTTT.

The chain couples TRBV4-1 to TRBJ2-7; TRBD2 might be the D (6 bases). The germline V gene encodes CDR1 MGHRA and CDR2 YSYEKL. This CDR3 region has 17 residues. V lost 0 bases and J lost 4, with 19 bases in between. The CDR3 coding sequence is TGCGCCAGCAGCCAAGATTTAATCCCCGGGGCGGGGTACGAGCAGTACTTC. It is translated as CASSQDLIPGAGYEQYF.

CDR3 protein: CASSMATGSSTGELFF. The CDR3 bases are TGTGCCAGTAGTATGGCTACGGGGTCTAGCACCGGGGAGCTGTTTTTT. The genes are TRBV19 and TRBJ2-2; possible D gene TRBD2, 5 bases. The CDR3 spans 16 residues. Germline CDR1 is LNHDA and CDR2 is SQIVND (reference sequence). V lost 3 bases and J lost 4, with 15 bases in between.

This chain joins TRBV16 and TRBJ2-7, with D hard to call. Per germline, CDR1 KGHSY and CDR2 FQNENV. V was trimmed by 2 bases and J by 0 bases, leaving 5 bases between them. This CDR3 region has 13 residues. Here the CDR3 DNA reads TGTGCCAGCAGCCAAGCTAGCTCCTACGAGCAGTACTTC. Protein product: CASSQASSYEQYF. Using reference TRBV16 and TRBJ2-7 for the parts outside the CDR3, the full variable domain is GEEVAQTPKHLVRGEGQKAKLYCAPIKGHSYVFWYQQVLKNEFKFLISFQNENVFDETGMPKERFSAKCLPNSPCSLEIQATKLEDSAVYFCASSQASSYEQYFGPGTRLTVT.

This clone was detected once. The chain couples TRBV11-2 to TRBJ1-1; D is possibly TRBD1 (6 bases). CDR1 and CDR2 (germline): SGHAT, FQNNGV. The V and J ends lost 5 bases and 8 bases respectively, with 21 bases between them. This CDR3 has 15 residues. As DNA, the CDR3 is TGTGCCAGCAGCCCGGGACAATTACGCGGTCCCGAAGCTTTCTTT. It is translated as CASSPGQLRGPEAFF.

The chain uses TRBV19 and TRBJ2-2; maybe TRBD2 (5 bases). In germline, CDR1 is LNHDA, CDR2 SQIVND (reference sequence). V was cut by 5 bases and J by 0 bases, with 19 bases left in between. CDR3 length: 18 residues. This CDR3 is CASSRPGRAEPNTGELFF. The DNA for the CDR3 is TGTGCCAGTAGTCGGCCAGGTCGAGCGGAACCGAACACCGGGGAGCTGTTTTTT.

The chain couples TRBV5-1 to TRBJ2-7, with 10 bases identical to TRBD1. Germline loops: CDR1 SGHRS, CDR2 YFSETQ. Trimming took 3 bases from V and 5 from J; bases not matched to a gene: 8. The CDR3 has 15 amino acids. CDR3 DNA sequence: TGCGCCAGCAGCTCCCCCGGGACAGGGGAACACGAGCAGTACTTC. Translated: CASSSPGTGEHEQYF.

CDR3 sequence (DNA): TGTGCCTGGAAACAAACAACTAATGAAAAACTGTTTTTT. Translating it yields CAWKQTTNEKLFF. V and J are TRBV30 and TRBJ1-4, with no clear D. The germline gives CDR1 GTSNPN, CDR2 SVGIG (reference sequence). The length of the CDR3 is 13 residues. Trimming took off 4 bases at V and 0 bases at J, with 6 bases between the two ends.

The sample holds one count of this clone. The chain employs TRBV9 and TRBJ1-5; D gene unclear. Trimming stripped 2 bases from V and 2 bases from J, with 11 bases between. The CDR3 has 15 amino acids. Per germline, CDR1 SGDLS and CDR2 YYNGEE. The CDR3 region has the DNA TGTGCCAGCAGCGTCATGGGTGGGCGCAATCAGCCCCAGCATTTT. This sequence encodes CASSVMGGRNQPQHF.

J is TRBJ1-5 and V is TRBV19; 8 bases are a match to TRBD1. V was clipped by 5 bases and J by 2 bases; unmatched bases: 11. The CDR3 is 17 residues long. CDR1 and CDR2 (germline): LNHDA, SQIVND (reference sequence). The CDR3 region has the DNA TGTGCCAGTAGTCCCCGGACAGGGCTTATGGGCAATCAGCCCCAGCATTTT. This gives the protein CASSPRTGLMGNQPQHF.

This clone was observed a single time. The chain is built from TRBV11-2 and TRBJ2-6; 10 bases fit TRBD2. The CDR3 contains 19 residues. V gave up 5 bases and J gave up 0 bases; unmatched junction bases: 10. CDR1 is SGHAT and CDR2 is FQNNGV in the germline V gene. CDR3: CASSELAGGFLSGANVLTF. The CDR3 bases are TGTGCCAGCAGCGAATTAGCGGGAGGCTTCCTCTCTGGGGCCAACGTCCTGACTTTC.

V is TRBV18 and J is TRBJ2-3; D is possibly TRBD2 (6 bases). The CDR3 loop spans 13 amino acids. Looked up from germline, CDR1 is KGHSH and CDR2 is LQKENI. Trimming took 4 bases from V and 3 from J, leaving 8 bases between them. CDR3 nucleotides: TGTGCCAGCTCACAGGGGAGGACAGATACGCAGTATTTT. As protein: CASSQGRTDTQYF. Full variable domain (rest looked up from reference TRBV18 and TRBJ2-3): NAGVMQNPRHLVRRRGQEARLRCSPMKGHSHVYWYRQLPEEGLKFMVYLQKENIIDESGMPKERFSAEFPKEGPSILRIQQVVRGDSAAYFCASSQGRTDTQYFGPGTRLTVL.

This chain uses TRBV28 with TRBJ2-1, with D possibly matching TRBD1 (6 bases). This CDR3 spans 12 amino acids. The germline V and J ends were trimmed by 6 bases and 16 bases, with 19 bases remaining between them. Germline CDR1 MDHEN, CDR2 SYDVKM. The CDR3 loop reads CASSLDRFGRFF. The DNA of the CDR3 is TGTGCCAGCAGCCTCGACAGGTTTGGGCGATTCTTC.

The chain has TRBV6-2 or TRBV6-3 and TRBJ2-4, with 7 bases fitting TRBD2. The V and J ends lost 6 bases and 6 bases, in that order; junction bases with no gene match: 11. Looked up from germline, CDR1 is MNHEY and CDR2 is SVGEGT. The CDR3 runs 15 residues. In DNA, the CDR3 is TGTGCCAGCAGCTATGGGACCGGGGGGTCAAACATTCAGTACTTC. It yields the protein CASSYGTGGSNIQYF.

V is TRBV2 and J is TRBJ1-1, with no clear D. The CDR3 consists of 13 residues. With 5 bases removed from V and 3 bases from J, the gap between germline ends came to 10 bases. Germline CDR1 and CDR2: SNHLY and FYNNEI. This chain's CDR3 is CASSIREDTEAFF. The DNA of the CDR3 is TGTGCCAGCAGTATTCGGGAGGACACTGAAGCTTTCTTT.

The rearrangement links TRBV4-2 to TRBJ1-2, with TRBD1 identical over 7 bases. The CDR3 length is 15 residues. Germline CDR1 reads LGHNA; CDR2 reads YNFKEQ. The V segment lost 3 bases and the J segment 5 bases; nucleotides outside the gene matches: 9. CDR3 bases: TGTGCCAGCAGCCAGGACAAGACAGGGTGGTATGGCTACACCTTC. Translating gives CASSQDKTGWYGYTF.

The rearrangement uses TRBV4-2 and TRBJ1-4; D is perhaps TRBD1 (6 bases). Trimming left V 0 bases short and J 1 base short, with 18 bases between. CDR1 is LGHNA and CDR2 is YNFKEQ in the germline V gene. CDR3 size: 19 residues. The CDR3 nucleotides are TGTGCCAGCAGCCAAGATCACGGTGGGGGCGTTGTAACTAATGAAAAACTGTTTTTT. Amino acid sequence: CASSQDHGGGVVTNEKLFF.

This chain joins TRBV9 and TRBJ2-1; 9 nucleotides agree with TRBD2. The V segment lost 0 bases and the J segment 8 bases; nucleotides outside the gene matches: 6. The germline V gene has CDR1 SGDLS and CDR2 YYNGEE. The CDR3 runs 15 residues. CDR3 in DNA: TGTGCCAGCAGCGTAGGGGGACTAGCTGCCCATGAGCAGTTCTTC. Translating gives CASSVGGLAAHEQFF.

The chain combines TRBV2 with TRBJ2-5; 9 bases fit TRBD1. V lost 6 bases to trimming and J lost 3 bases; unmatched junction nucleotides: 2. The CDR3 runs to 13 residues. From germline, CDR1 is SNHLY and CDR2 FYNNEI. The CDR3 DNA reads TGTGCCAGCAGGAGGACAGGGGAAGAGACCCAGTACTTC. It yields the protein CASRRTGEETQYF.

The chain has TRBV3-1 (or the pseudogene TRBV3-2) and TRBJ2-2; 10 bases map to TRBD2. V trimming: 0 bases; J trimming: 4 bases; junction bases outside the gene matches: 2. Germline CDR1 is LGHDT and CDR2 is YNNKEL (reference sequence). This CDR3 has 16 amino acids. This CDR3 is CASSQEEREGTGELFF. The CDR3 DNA sequence: TGTGCCAGCAGCCAAGAAGAGCGGGAGGGCACCGGGGAGCTGTTTTTT.

The rearrangement links TRBV5-6 to TRBJ2-2, with a tentative D call TRBD2 (5 bases). Trimming stripped 4 bases from V and 0 bases from J, with 7 bases between. Germline V gives CDR1 SGHDT, CDR2 YYEEEE. This CDR3 spans 14 amino acids. The CDR3 DNA sequence: TGTGCCAGCAGCCCACTAGCGAACACCGGGGAGCTGTTTTTT. Translating gives CASSPLANTGELFF.

The chain carries TRBV5-5 and TRBJ2-2; D possibly corresponds to TRBD1 (6 bases). V lost 1 base to trimming and J lost 1 base, with 14 bases between them. The CDR3 extends over 17 amino acids. The V gene's germline CDR1 is SGHKS and CDR2 YYEKEE (reference sequence). CDR3 nucleotide sequence: TGTGCCAGCAGCTTGTATCTGGGGGCAGGGAACACCGGGGAGCTGTTTTTT. Translation gives CASSLYLGAGNTGELFF.